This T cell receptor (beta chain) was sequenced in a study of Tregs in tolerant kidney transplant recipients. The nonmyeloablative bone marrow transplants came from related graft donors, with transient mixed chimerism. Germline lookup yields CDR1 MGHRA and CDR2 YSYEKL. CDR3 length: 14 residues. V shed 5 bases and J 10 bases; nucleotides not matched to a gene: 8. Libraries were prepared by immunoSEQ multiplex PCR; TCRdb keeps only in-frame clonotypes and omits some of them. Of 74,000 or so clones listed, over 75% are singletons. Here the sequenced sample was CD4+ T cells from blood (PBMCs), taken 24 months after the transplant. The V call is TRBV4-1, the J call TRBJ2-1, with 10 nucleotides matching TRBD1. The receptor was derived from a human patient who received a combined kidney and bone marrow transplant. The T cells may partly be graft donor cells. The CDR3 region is CASSYPGQGYEQFF. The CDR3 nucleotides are TGCGCCAGCAGCTATCCGGGACAGGGGTACGAGCAGTTCTTC.